This T cell receptor (beta chain) was captured in a study of T cell responses to AZD1222 COVID-19 vaccine. Notes on the study in general: White British donors predominated, females outnumbered males, and clonal diversity was possibly underestimated.

V lost 1 base, J lost 2 bases, and 12 bases lay in between. The germline V gene has CDR1 LNHDA and CDR2 SQIVND (reference sequence). This CDR3 is built from 15 residues. With respect to this clone: Antigen unknown.

Sequenced by immunoSEQ multiplex PCR; TCRdb stores in-frame clones only, minus some. This sample has some 86,000 clones, with 90% found just once. This chain connects TRBV19 to TRBJ2-7, with TRBD1 as a possible D gene (6 bases). This TCR came from an adult who received the AZD1222 COVID-19 vaccine. This sample comprised peripheral blood, obtained 28 days after the second AZD1222 dose. The CDR3 region is CASSIAQGTTYEQYF. CDR3 sequence (DNA): TGTGCCAGTAGTATAGCACAGGGAACCACCTACGAGCAGTACTTC.